A single sample gave rise to the 17 T cell receptor beta chains below, sequenced in a study of CD8+ T cells in alopecia areata. It was cDNA, reverse transcribed from extracted RNA, that served as the sequencing template. The protocol was immunoSEQ multiplex PCR, while the TCRdb copy is restricted to in-frame clones and leaves out a portion. The table lists 150,000 to 200,000 clones, around 60% of them singletons. This sample's treatment: oral pan-JAK inhibitor, 5-10 mg twice daily. The input for sequencing was CD4+ T cells sorted from blood, taken at week 49, from a patient treated with tofacitinib. The receptors were gathered from a human donor with alopecia areata.

The genes are TRBV4-3 and TRBJ1-2, with D perhaps matching TRBD1 (6 bases). The CDR3 sequence is 16 residues long. Germline lookup yields CDR1 LGHNA and CDR2 YSLEER. Trimming cost V 0 bases and J 8 bases, with 19 bases left between them. The DNA for the CDR3 is TGCGCCAGCAGCCAAGAACGGGCGCCAGGGGTGGGCGGCTACACCTTC. Its translation is CASSQERAPGVGGYTF.

The chain couples TRBV10-2 to TRBJ2-7; 10 bases line up with TRBD1. V was pared by 4 bases and J by 4 bases, with 10 bases of the junction left unmatched. In germline, CDR1 is WSHSY, CDR2 SAAADI. The CDR3 is 16 amino acids. The CDR3 DNA is TGCGCCAGCAGTGGACTCCCCGGGACAGGGGAATACGAGCAGTACTTC. Protein: CASSGLPGTGEYEQYF.

V is TRBV18 and J is TRBJ2-5, with 12 bases identical to TRBD2. The length of the CDR3 is 16 residues. J gave up 3 bases and V 3 bases, and 5 bases lay outside the gene matches. Germline V lookup: CDR1 KGHSH, CDR2 LQKENI. The CDR3 region is CASSPVRLAGEETQYF. CDR3 in DNA: TGTGCCAGCTCACCCGTTAGACTAGCGGGGGAAGAGACCCAGTACTTC.

This sequence joins TRBV6-5 and TRBJ1-1; D is possibly TRBD1 (5 bases). Germline CDR1 is MNHEY and CDR2 is SVGAGI. The CDR3 length is 14 residues. Between the trimmed V and J ends, which lost 4 bases and 4 bases, there was a span of 13 bases. The CDR3 region has the DNA TGTGCCAGCAGTTTACAACGGGGCGTCACTGAAGCTTTCTTT. This translates into CASSLQRGVTEAFF.

This clone turned up a few times. The chain employs TRBV5-1 and TRBJ2-1; perhaps D is TRBD1 or TRBD2 (6 bases each). V dropped 2 bases and J dropped 7 bases, with 13 bases sitting between them. Germline-derived CDR1 and CDR2 are SGHRS and YFSETQ. This CDR3 region has 14 residues. The CDR3, as DNA: TGCGCCAGCAGCTTTTATTCGGGGGCTAATGAGCAGTTCTTC. It translates to CASSFYSGANEQFF.

V is TRBV4-3 and J is TRBJ2-7; D gene uncertain. This CDR3 has 14 amino acids. V was trimmed by 3 bases and J by 4 bases, leaving 13 bases between them. Germline values: CDR1 LGHNA, CDR2 YSLEER. The CDR3 region has the DNA TGCGCCAGCAGCCAGGTAGTCACGGCTTACGAGCAGTACTTC. This codes for CASSQVVTAYEQYF.

This clone was seen a handful of times. This rearrangement joins TRBV7-9 to TRBJ1-2; the match to TRBD1 covers 7 bases. The CDR3 totals 14 residues. Germline CDR1 and CDR2: SEHNR and FQNEAQ (reference sequence). After removal of 5 bases from V and 2 bases from J, the junction contained 5 bases not matched to a gene. CDR3 coding DNA: TGTGCCAGCAGCCACGACAGGGAAAACTATGGCTACACCTTC. This translates into CASSHDRENYGYTF.

The gene calls are TRBV19 and TRBJ1-1, with TRBD1 matching 7 bases. The germline V gene encodes CDR1 LNHDA and CDR2 SQIVND (reference sequence). This CDR3 region has 15 residues. Unmatched junction bases numbered 12, after V lost 6 bases and J lost 5 bases. The CDR3 reads CASRTPRGRGTEAFF. The CDR3 nucleotides are TGTGCCAGTAGAACCCCGAGGGGGCGTGGTACTGAAGCTTTCTTT.

Only a few counts were recorded for this clone. The V call is TRBV11-2, the J call TRBJ2-7; 10 bases map to TRBD2. Looked up from germline, CDR1 is SGHAT and CDR2 is FQNNGV. The CDR3 is made up of 17 amino acids. The J segment lost 0 bases and the V segment lost 1 base, leaving 6 bases of the junction unmatched. CDR3 nucleotide sequence: TGTGCCAGCAGCTTAGCTGTAGCGGGGGGCAGCTCCTACGAGCAGTACTTC. This translates into CASSLAVAGGSSYEQYF.

The chain links TRBV11-2 to TRBJ1-4; D call uncertain. Trimming removed 0 bases at V and 12 bases at J, with 14 bases between. There are 14 residues in the CDR3. Germline CDR1 and CDR2: SGHAT and FQNNGV. For the CDR3, the DNA is TGTGCCAGCAGCTTAGATCAAGGTCTAGGTCAACTGTTTTTT. This encodes CASSLDQGLGQLFF.

This clone was seen a handful of times. V and J are TRBV30 and TRBJ2-5; TRBD2 matches 8 bases. The germline V gene encodes CDR1 GTSNPN and CDR2 SVGIG (reference sequence). V lost 0 bases and J lost 4; bases outside the gene matches: 10. The CDR3 sequence is 16 residues long. CDR3 sequence (DNA): TGTGCCTGGAGTGTACATGCGGGGGGCCCCAGAGAGACCCAGTACTTC. Translating it yields CAWSVHAGGPRETQYF.

This clone was seen more than once but under ten times. The rearrangement joins TRBV10-3 to TRBJ2-2, with D possibly matching TRBD1 (6 bases). This CDR3 spans 16 amino acids. V lost 0 bases, J lost 4 bases, and 12 bases lay in between. Germline values: CDR1 ENHRY, CDR2 SYGVKD. In DNA, the CDR3 is TGTGCCATCAGTGAGTCCAGGGGCATCGGCACCGGGGAGCTGTTTTTT. As protein: CAISESRGIGTGELFF.

This clone was detected only a few times. The J gene is TRBJ2-2, the V gene TRBV29-1; possible D gene TRBD1, 7 bases. Trimming removed 5 bases at V and 1 base at J, with 17 bases between. From germline, CDR1 is SQVTM and CDR2 ANQGSEA. CDR3 length: 16 amino acids. This chain's CDR3 is CSVQVGGQLNTGELFF. The CDR3, as DNA: TGCAGCGTTCAGGTCGGGGGACAGCTGAACACCGGGGAGCTGTTTTTT.

The chain recombines TRBV4-3 with TRBJ2-4, with D hard to call. V was clipped by 1 base and J by 6 bases, with 10 bases between them. CDR3 length: 14 amino acids. Germline assignment: CDR1 LGHNA and CDR2 YSLEER. This CDR3 is CASSQAGTGNIQYF. The CDR3 DNA is TGCGCCAGCAGCCAAGCTGGAACGGGAAACATTCAGTACTTC.

V is TRBV7-2 and J is TRBJ1-5, with TRBD1 matching over 9 bases. The CDR3 is made up of 15 amino acids. Germline CDR1 is SGHTA and CDR2 is FQGNSA. V was clipped by 6 bases and J by 3 bases; unmatched bases: 6. The DNA for the CDR3 is TGTGCCAGCAGTTACAGGGGGCTGGACAATCAGCCCCAGCATTTT. The encoded protein is CASSYRGLDNQPQHF. Filled out from reference TRBV7-2 and TRBJ1-5, the complete variable domain reads GAGVSQSPSNKVTEKGKDVELRCDPISGHTALYWYRQSLGQGLEFLIYFQGNSAPDKSGLPSDRFSAERTGGSVSTLTIQRTQQEDSAVYLCASSYRGLDNQPQHFGDGTRLSIL.

The rearrangement uses TRBV25-1 and TRBJ1-2; no firm D call. V gave up 4 bases and J gave up 4 bases, with 4 bases separating them. The CDR3 contains 11 residues. Germline V lookup: CDR1 MGHDK, CDR2 SYGVNS. The CDR3 loop reads CASSVGYGYTF. The CDR3 DNA is TGTGCCAGCAGTGTAGGCTATGGCTACACCTTC.

The DNA of the CDR3 is TGTGCCTGGAGCAATGGGGCTCCGGATGCGGAGACCCAGTACTTC. It translates to CAWSNGAPDAETQYF. The rearrangement links TRBV30 to TRBJ2-5, with a possible D match to TRBD1 (5 bases). Trimming took 3 bases from V and 5 from J, leaving 19 bases between them. In germline, CDR1 is GTSNPN, CDR2 SVGIG (reference sequence). The CDR3 sequence is 15 residues long. The variable domain in full, with the rest retrieved from reference TRBV30 and TRBJ2-5, is SQTIHQWPATLVQPVGSPLSLECTVEGTSNPNLYWYRQAAGRGLQLLFYSVGIGQISSEVPQNLSASRPQDRQFILSSKKLLLSDSGFYLCAWSNGAPDAETQYFGPGTRLLVL.